A selection of T cell receptor beta chains follows, all from one sample in a study of blood T cell repertoires in COVID-19. Assay: immunoSEQ multiplex PCR; the TCRdb copy retains only in-frame clones and omits some. This sample yields about 55,000 clones, of which 80% to 85% are seen a single time; about 2% belongs to the top ten. Sequences were obtained from peripheral blood. The origin of the receptors is a woman aged 55 to 70 with acute or convalescent COVID-19. The CDR3 runs from the conserved cysteine through the conserved F or W.

CDR3: CASSTRPSGGQETQYF; J: TRBJ2-5; V: TRBV3-1/TRBV3-2
CDR3: CASRPGQRDNQPQHF; J: TRBJ1-5; V: TRBV6-5
CDR3: CASSLSTDNTEAFF; J: TRBJ1-1; V: TRBV5-1
CDR3: CASSQGTSGSVYEQYF; J: TRBJ2-7; V: TRBV4-1
CDR3: CASKFSGGSYNEQFF; J: TRBJ2-1; V: TRBV28
CDR3: CASSLGGGYEQYF; J: TRBJ2-7; V: TRBV28
CDR3: CASSPGTGGQPQHF; J: TRBJ1-5; V: TRBV18
CDR3: CASSARQGNSPLHF; J: TRBJ1-6; V: TRBV9
CDR3: CASSLDVGAVPVYTF; J: TRBJ1-2; V: TRBV6-5
CDR3: CASSQMARGQATVYGYTF; J: TRBJ1-2; V: TRBV3-1/TRBV3-2
CDR3: CASSPRGGPMNTEAFF; J: TRBJ1-1; V: TRBV18
CDR3: CASSPGQGNYGYTF; J: TRBJ1-2; V: TRBV25-1
CDR3: CASRTLDSSYGYTF; J: TRBJ1-2; V: TRBV27
CDR3: CASRSDNTNEQFF; J: TRBJ2-1; V: TRBV19
CDR3: CASRLLAGVTGELFF; J: TRBJ2-2; V: TRBV2
CDR3: CASSLGQGTISNQPQHF; J: TRBJ1-5; V: TRBV4-1
CDR3: CASSIERNYGYTF; J: TRBJ1-2; V: TRBV6-5
CDR3: CATVQGTSEAFF; J: TRBJ1-1; V: TRBV6-5
CDR3: CASSYSGVSGNTIYF; J: TRBJ1-3; V: TRBV6-5
CDR3: CASSLDRAGEQYF; J: TRBJ2-7; V: TRBV12-3/TRBV12-4
CDR3: CAWSRKGEDEKLFF; J: TRBJ1-4; V: TRBV30
CDR3: CASMFRNSPLHF; J: TRBJ1-6; V: TRBV27
CDR3: CASSPWDISPYGYTF; J: TRBJ1-2; V: TRBV5-1
CDR3: CATSDSPANYGYTF; J: TRBJ1-2; V: TRBV24-1
CDR3: CASSVAGSTDTQYF; J: TRBJ2-3; V: TRBV9
CDR3: CASRQDLNYGYTF; J: TRBJ1-2; V: TRBV6-5
CDR3: CASRPDRARNSPLHF; J: TRBJ1-6; V: TRBV5-1
CDR3: CASSTQQGTPSGANVLTF; J: TRBJ2-6; V: TRBV19
CDR3: CASRAQGAPGYTF; J: TRBJ1-2; V: TRBV28
CDR3: CASSSYGTDTQYF; J: TRBJ2-3; V: TRBV5-4
CDR3: CAWGGQGINQPQHF; J: TRBJ1-5; V: TRBV30
CDR3: CASRDGGNTEAFF; J: TRBJ1-1; V: TRBV6-5
CDR3: CASSSTPQTGSGNTIYF; J: TRBJ1-3; V: TRBV18
CDR3: CASSVGSYTGELFF; J: TRBJ2-2; V: TRBV5-1
CDR3: CASSQQVSDEKLFF; J: TRBJ1-4; V: TRBV3-1/TRBV3-2
CDR3: CASSSARGAYEQYF; J: TRBJ2-7; V: TRBV5-1
CDR3: CASSLPPTGRAEAFF; J: TRBJ1-1; V: TRBV28
CDR3: CAWSVRQGANRNTEAFF; J: TRBJ1-1; V: TRBV30
CDR3: CASRTGLAGGRSADTQYF; J: TRBJ2-3; V: TRBV5-1
CDR3: CAIRTRVGNTEAFF; J: TRBJ1-1; V: TRBV10-3
CDR3: CASRTGTGISYEQYF; J: TRBJ2-7; V: TRBV6-5
CDR3: CASRNTGTSYGYTF; J: TRBJ1-2; V: TRBV19
CDR3: CASSDSGARVKAFF; J: TRBJ1-1; V: TRBV6-1
CDR3: CASSFPSGSSGELFF; J: TRBJ2-2; V: TRBV5-4
CDR3: CASSRLGTGELFF; J: TRBJ2-2; V: TRBV11-3
CDR3: CASKAKGVGNTIYF; J: TRBJ1-3; V: TRBV6-5
CDR3: CASSQRTGNHEKLFF; J: TRBJ1-4; V: TRBV3-1/TRBV3-2
CDR3: CASSYYGQGTGEQYF; J: TRBJ2-7; V: TRBV6-5
CDR3: CSPRQANEQYF; J: TRBJ2-7; V: TRBV20-1
CDR3: CASSPKEGPHEQFF; J: TRBJ2-1; V: TRBV4-2
CDR3: CASSPGGLGLADTQYF; J: TRBJ2-3; V: TRBV11-3
CDR3: CSASSEQGNTDTQYF; J: TRBJ2-3; V: TRBV20-1
CDR3: CASSSGGSYEQYF; J: TRBJ2-7; V: TRBV5-5
CDR3: CASSPGTGAHDRINTIYF; J: TRBJ1-3; V: TRBV5-1